The T cell receptor (beta chain) described here comes from a study of vaccination and CD4 T cells after COVID-19. In the case of this clonotype: The antigen remains undetermined.

The Oncomine TCR Beta short-read assay was applied to DNA of cultured CD4+ T cells. Cultured CD4+ T cells yielded the extracted genomic DNA. TCRdb itself ran the PCR reads through MiXCR, one entry per CDR3 protein. The sample holds around 8,000 distinct CDR3 sequences, about 46% seen once. Treatment reported: approximately 9-day PBMC culture with coronavirus spike peptide pools or control peptides (ViraFEST assay). Unexposed donor CD4+ T cells predated the COVID-19 pandemic, collected 2011-2018. The clonotype was recovered from a human donor in good health. The sample was CD4+ T cells from blood, cultured in vitro.

This CDR3 is CASSPGTSGNTIYF. The CDR3 DNA sequence: TGTGCCAGCAGCCCCGGGACATCTGGAAACACCATATATTTT. The V call is TRBV7-6, the J call TRBJ1-3; possible D gene TRBD1, 6 bases. The CDR3 length is 14 residues. Per the germline V gene, CDR1 is SGHVS and CDR2 is FNYEAQ. V lost 5 bases, J lost 1 base, and 9 bases lay in between.